This TCR beta chain is from a study of beta chain features in type 1 diabetes. Turning to the study itself: Examined across all samples were around 110 million sorted cells.

Via the markers CD45RO/CCR7/CD25/CD127/CD95/CD27, stem cell-like memory, regulatory, central memory and naive CD4+ cells were sorted. Since all of the isolated RNA was reverse transcribed, expressed TCRB transcripts were what got sequenced. This table comes from immunoSEQ multiplex PCR, and its TCRdb copy is limited to in-frame clones, with some not included. This table holds fewer than 250,000 clones, about 10% found once. The V gene end was trimmed by 6 bases and the J gene end by 0 bases; junction bases not matched to a gene: 1. Germline-derived CDR1 and CDR2 are KGHSH and LQKENI. The CDR3 has 13 amino acids. This clone turned up a few times.

This sequence originates from a woman under 30 in good health. This chain uses TRBV18 with TRBJ2-5, with 7 bases matching TRBD1. The sample consisted of naive CD4+ T cells from blood. CDR3 DNA sequence: TGTGCCAGCTCGGACAGGAACCAAGAGACCCAGTACTTC. Residues: CASSDRNQETQYF.